Listed here are 8 T cell receptor beta chains from one sample, sequenced in a study of shared clonotypes between healthy human individuals. TCRdb keeps only in-frame clones here, not all; method: immunoSEQ multiplex PCR. The repertoire includes around 2.1 million clones, around 95% of them detected once, and around 0.13% sits in the top ten. Sequencing used naive CD4+ T cells sorted from blood. Indicated subset: CD45RA+ positively selected. Receptors originate from a man aged 18 to 29 in good health.

V and J are TRBV27 and TRBJ2-3, with 9 bases matching TRBD2. After removal of 6 bases from V and 2 bases from J, the junction contained 9 bases not matched to a gene. This CDR3 spans 16 amino acids. Per the germline V gene, CDR1 is MNHEY and CDR2 is SMNVEV (reference sequence). This CDR3 reads CASSLTTSGSTDTQYF. CDR3 DNA: TGTGCCAGCAGCCTAACGACTAGCGGTTCCACAGATACGCAGTATTTT.

Points on this clone: The sample has other DNA sequences that encode this CDR3 too. This sequence joins TRBV7-9 and TRBJ2-7, with 8 bases identical to TRBD1. This CDR3 is 14 amino acids long. The germline gives CDR1 SEHNR, CDR2 FQNEAQ (reference sequence). J lost 4 bases, V lost 3 bases, and 5 bases had no gene match. The CDR3 DNA sequence: TGTGCCAGCAGCTTGGGACAGGCGCCTTACGAGCAGTACTTC. Residues: CASSLGQAPYEQYF.

The chain recombines TRBV30 with TRBJ1-2; 8 nucleotides match TRBD1. Losses at the gene ends were 0 bases for V and 3 bases for J; bases not matched to a gene: 6. This CDR3 is built from 15 residues. CDR1 and CDR2 (germline): GTSNPN, SVGIG (reference sequence). CDR3 nucleotide sequence: TGTGCCTGGAGTGTAAATACAGGGGGGTACTATGGCTACACCTTC. It is translated as CAWSVNTGGYYGYTF. The variable domain in full, with the rest retrieved from reference TRBV30 and TRBJ1-2, is SQTIHQWPATLVQPVGSPLSLECTVEGTSNPNLYWYRQAAGRGLQLLFYSVGIGQISSEVPQNLSASRPQDRQFILSSKKLLLSDSGFYLCAWSVNTGGYYGYTFGSGTRLTVV.

V is TRBV19 and J is TRBJ2-7, with D perhaps assigned TRBD1 or TRBD2 (6 bases each). The V and J ends lost 3 bases and 5 bases respectively, with 20 bases between them. This CDR3 is 16 amino acids long. Germline CDR1 LNHDA, CDR2 SQIVND (reference sequence). The CDR3 region is CASSIPSGAGKHEQYF. The CDR3 nucleotides read TGTGCCAGTAGTATTCCGTCGGGGGCAGGGAAGCACGAGCAGTACTTC.

Only one count was recorded for this clone. This sequence joins TRBV25-1 and TRBJ2-7; D unresolved. The CDR3 length is 13 residues. Per the germline V gene, CDR1 is MGHDK and CDR2 is SYGVNS. The V end was cut by 2 bases, the J end by 5 bases, with 10 bases between. For the CDR3, the DNA is TGTGCCAGCAGTGAACCTGATAGAAACGAGCAGTACTTC. Its translation is CASSEPDRNEQYF.

Details on this clone: The sample contains more than one DNA sequence encoding this CDR3. The chain uses TRBV30 and TRBJ1-2; 9 bases fit TRBD1. The CDR3 runs to 12 residues. Germline V gives CDR1 GTSNPN, CDR2 SVGIG (reference sequence). V was clipped by 4 bases and J by 5 bases; unmatched bases: 2. CDR3 coding DNA: TGTGCCTGGACTGGGACAGGGTATGGCTACACCTTC. Protein: CAWTGTGYGYTF.

The V and J genes are TRBV5-1 and TRBJ1-6; D ambiguous. Germline V gives CDR1 SGHRS, CDR2 YFSETQ. Trimming shortened V by 0 bases and J by 9 bases, and 13 bases separated the two germline ends. There are 15 residues in the CDR3. This CDR3 reads CASSLGQAGSSPLHF. The CDR3 DNA follows: TGCGCCAGCAGCTTGGGGCAGGCTGGAAGTTCACCCCTCCACTTT.

The chain uses TRBV7-2 and TRBJ2-3; TRBD2 agrees at 10 bases. The V gene end was trimmed by 0 bases and the J gene end by 6 bases; junction bases not matched to a gene: 9. This CDR3 comprises 17 residues. CDR1 and CDR2 (germline): SGHTA, FQGNSA. This CDR3 is CASSLAAPSGSKDTQYF. DNA for the CDR3: TGTGCCAGCAGCTTAGCGGCGCCTAGCGGGAGCAAGGATACGCAGTATTTT.